This T cell receptor beta chain was identified during a study of post-analysis software for immune sequencing data. Broader study findings: Comparison with controls showed significantly lower normalized Chao1 diversity in multiple sclerosis patients.

Researchers reported that TCR beta cDNA libraries carried unique molecular identifiers. MiXCR was run by TCRdb on the PCR reads, yielding one entry per CDR3 protein. The data contain roughly 570,000 distinct CDR3 sequences, 30% to 40% of them singletons. To note about this clonotype: What it binds is not known.

The receptor's source is a girl aged 2-17 years with multiple sclerosis. The sequencing input was blood.

CDR3 sequence (DNA): TGTGCCAGCATCCCCGGGGTAACCTCATGGTACGAGCAGTACTTC. It specifies CASIPGVTSWYEQYF. The genes are TRBV6-2 or TRBV6-3 and TRBJ2-7, with D perhaps TRBD2 (5 bases). V was pared by 7 bases and J by 4 bases, with 20 bases between. CDR1 and CDR2 from the germline V gene are MNHEY and SVGEGT. The CDR3 is made up of 15 amino acids.